Listed below are T cell receptor beta chains from one sample, sequenced in a study of human T cells and chemical hapten exposure. Via MiXCR, TCRdb re-called the RACE reads, giving one row per CDR3 protein. The top ten clones hold 6.7% of a sample with 180,000 or so distinct CDR3 sequences, about a fifth of them seen once. The starting material was whole blood, obtained in connection with sensitization to the hapten diphenylcyclopropenone (DPC). The receptors were sampled from a woman aged 50 to 60 with alopecia areata. Some clones in this sample may be carry-over from other donors' samples. The CDR3 runs from the conserved cysteine through the conserved F or W. D genes are given only for firm matches. Not all rows give a size; the values are once, few, many and, for expanded clones, a class.

>TRBD1|TRBV6-6|15|once|TRBJ1-5
CASSTRTGVNQPQHF
TGTGCCAGCAGTACCCGGACAGGCGTCAATCAGCCCCAGCATTTT
>NA|TRBV7-9|13|NA|TRBJ1-2
CASSPGPAHGYTF
TGTGCCAGCAGCCCCGGGCCGGCCCATGGCTACACCTTC
>TRBD1|TRBV7-2|15|few|TRBJ1-2
CASSLANRGHYGYTF
TGTGCCAGCAGCTTAGCTAACAGGGGGCACTATGGCTACACCTTC
>TRBD1|TRBV24-1|14|few|TRBJ2-3
CATRDRGSEDTQYF
TGTGCCACCAGAGACAGGGGCTCGGAAGATACGCAGTATTTT
>TRBD1|TRBV7-2|17|few|TRBJ2-1
CASIWNKGQVYYNEQFF
TGTGCCAGCATCTGGAATAAGGGACAGGTCTACTACAATGAGCAGTTCTTC
>NA|TRBV20-1|12|few|TRBJ1-2
CSAGVGGYGYTF
TGCAGTGCTGGAGTGGGCGGTTATGGCTACACCTTC
>NA|TRBV19|17|few|TRBJ1-2
CASSILGLLDTNYGYTF
TGTGCCAGTAGTATCCTCGGACTGCTAGATACTAACTATGGCTACACCTTC
>NA|TRBV6-6|14|NA|TRBJ2-5
CASSYSTSQETQYF
TGTGCCAGCAGTTACTCGACTTCTCAAGAGACCCAGTACTTC
>TRBD2|TRBV15|17|NA|TRBJ2-1
CATSRDAGSGRRNEQFF
TGTGCCACCAGCAGAGATGCCGGTAGCGGGAGACGAAATGAGCAGTTCTTC
>NA|TRBV6-2/TRBV6-3|11|NA|TRBJ2-1
CASSPSNEQFF
TGTGCCAGCAGTCCTAGCAATGAGCAGTTCTTC
>TRBD1|TRBV7-8|17|few|TRBJ2-2
CASSTFVLTGSTGELFF
TGTGCCAGCAGCACCTTTGTTCTGACAGGGAGCACCGGGGAGCTGTTTTTT